This TCR beta chain comes out of a study of response to subunit inactivated influenza vaccine. TCRdb independently ran MiXCR on the RT-PCR reads; one entry per CDR3 protein. This table has more than 400,000 distinct CDR3 sequences, around 7.7% appearing once. As for this clonotype: Its antigen is still unknown.

Study-level results: Authors proposed each seasonal influenza vaccination draws in few new T cells.

Germline CDR1 and CDR2: SGHTA and FQGNSA. CDR3 length: 15 amino acids. The V gene end was trimmed by 3 bases and the J gene end by 4 bases; junction bases not matched to a gene: 6. The source of this sequence is a man between 45 and 75 years old who received an inactivated influenza vaccine. V and J are TRBV7-2 and TRBJ2-3; 8 bases are a match to TRBD2. This material consisted of PBMCs from blood, taken roughly 24 months after vaccination. The CDR3 DNA reads TGTGCCAGCAGCTTTAGCAGCGGGGGACCAGATACGCAGTATTTT. Residues: CASSFSSGGPDTQYF.